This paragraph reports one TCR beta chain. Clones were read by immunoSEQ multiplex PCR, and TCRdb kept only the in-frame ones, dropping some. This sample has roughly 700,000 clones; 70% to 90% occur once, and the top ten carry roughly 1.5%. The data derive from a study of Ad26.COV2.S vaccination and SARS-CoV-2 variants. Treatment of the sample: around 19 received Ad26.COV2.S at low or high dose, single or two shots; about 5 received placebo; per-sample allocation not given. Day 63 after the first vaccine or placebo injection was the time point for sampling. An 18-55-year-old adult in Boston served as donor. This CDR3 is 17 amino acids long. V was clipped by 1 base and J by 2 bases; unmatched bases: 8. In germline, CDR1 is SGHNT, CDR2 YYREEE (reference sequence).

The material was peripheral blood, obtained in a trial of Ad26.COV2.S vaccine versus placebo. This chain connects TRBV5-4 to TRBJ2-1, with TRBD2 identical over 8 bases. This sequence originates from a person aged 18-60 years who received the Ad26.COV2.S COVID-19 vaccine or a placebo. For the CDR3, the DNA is TGTGCCAGCAGCTTGCTGGGACTAGGCGGGCCCTACAATGAGCAGTTCTTC. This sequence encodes CASSLLGLGGPYNEQFF.